The 23 T cell receptor beta chains below were found in one sample sequenced in a study of cytomegalovirus exposure and HLA in healthy donors. Clones were sequenced by immunoSEQ multiplex PCR, and TCRdb holds only the in-frame ones, with some missing. The sample gives about 82,000 clones, roughly 93% of which show up once; roughly 0.62% is in the top ten. Sequencing was done on a sample of PBMCs. These receptors all stem from a man younger than 35 in good health and CMV-seronegative.

The V gene is TRBV7-9, the J gene TRBJ1-1, with 11 bases that match TRBD1. With 5 bases clipped from V and 6 bases from J, the junction kept 11 bases outside the gene matches. The germline CDR1 and CDR2 sequences are SEHNR and FQNEAQ (reference sequence). The length of the CDR3 is 16 residues. The CDR3 nucleotides read TGTGCCAGCAGCGTTACCGGGACAGGGGGGAGGGCTGAAGCTTTCTTT. Amino acid sequence: CASSVTGTGGRAEAFF.

The chain has TRBV11-2 and TRBJ1-2, with unresolved D. The V end lost 0 bases, the J end lost 10 bases, and 6 bases lay between the germline ends. CDR1 and CDR2 from the germline V gene are SGHAT and FQNNGV. This CDR3 is built from 11 residues. This CDR3 is CASSLDTFYTF. The CDR3, as DNA: TGTGCCAGCAGCTTAGACACATTCTACACCTTC.

The chain uses TRBV7-3 and TRBJ2-1, with TRBD2 matching 8 bases. Germline V gene data show CDR1 as SGHTA and CDR2 as FQGTGA. V shed 2 bases and J 0 bases; nucleotides not matched to a gene: 15. The CDR3 runs 20 residues. The CDR3, as DNA: TGTGCCAGCAGCTTACCCGGGGGGAGGTCTAGCGGGTTCTCCTACAATGAGCAGTTCTTC. Residues: CASSLPGGRSSGFSYNEQFF.

V gene TRBV6-5 combines with J gene TRBJ1-3, with a weak D call TRBD1 (6 bases). The CDR3 sequence is 16 residues long. The ends were cut back, 2 bases at V and 1 base at J, with 12 bases in the middle. Germline V gene data show CDR1 as MNHEY and CDR2 as SVGAGI. CDR3 nucleotides: TGTGCCAGCAGTTACCTTCCACAGGGTTCTGGAAACACCATATATTTT. This translates into CASSYLPQGSGNTIYF.

The rearrangement links TRBV15 to TRBJ2-7; 7 positions agree with TRBD1. The CDR3 extends over 16 amino acids. Germline V gene lookup returns CDR1 LNHNV and CDR2 YYDKDF (reference sequence). Unmatched junction bases numbered 14, after V lost 1 base and J lost 8 bases. CDR3: CATSRANSYQGEKQYF. For the CDR3, the DNA is TGTGCCACCAGCAGAGCGAATAGTTATCAGGGGGAAAAGCAGTACTTC. Full variable domain (outside the CDR3, taken from reference TRBV15 and TRBJ2-7): DAMVIQNPRYQVTQFGKPVTLSCSQTLNHNVMYWYQQKSSQAPKLLFHYYDKDFNNEADTPDNFQSRRPNTSFCFLDIRSPGLGDTAMYLCATSRANSYQGEKQYFGPGTRLTVT.

The J gene is TRBJ1-2, the V gene TRBV19, with D possibly TRBD1 on 5 matching bases. V was shortened by 0 bases and J by 2 bases, with 7 bases between the two germline ends. Germline V gene data show CDR1 as LNHDA and CDR2 as SQIVND (reference sequence). The length of the CDR3 is 14 residues. CDR3 amino acids: CASSIDRGNYGYTF. CDR3 nucleotide sequence: TGTGCCAGTAGTATAGATCGGGGGAACTATGGCTACACCTTC.

The genes are TRBV6-1 and TRBJ1-2; D unclear. The CDR3 consists of 15 residues. Trimming left V 2 bases short and J 5 bases short, with 15 bases between. Per the germline V gene, CDR1 is MNHNS and CDR2 is SASEGT. CDR3 protein: CASSEIQTPLYGYTF. CDR3 in DNA: TGTGCCAGCAGTGAAATCCAGACTCCCTTATATGGCTACACCTTC.

This chain connects TRBV2 to TRBJ2-7; a possible D gene is TRBD1 (5 bases). From germline, CDR1 is SNHLY and CDR2 FYNNEI. The CDR3 has 12 residues. The V and J ends lost 9 bases and 2 bases respectively, with 11 bases between them. CDR3 nucleotides: TGTGCCAGTACGCAGGGTCCCTACGAGCAGTACTTC. As protein: CASTQGPYEQYF.

The table lists this clone with a count of one. V and J are TRBV11-2 and TRBJ2-3; 10 bases map to TRBD2. Germline trimming cut 5 bases from V and 0 bases from J; bases unmatched to any gene: 11. The germline gives CDR1 SGHAT, CDR2 FQNNGV. The length of the CDR3 is 18 residues. The CDR3 coding sequence is TGTGCCAGCAGCCCGAGAAAGACTAGCGGGCTGAGCACAGATACGCAGTATTTT. It codes for CASSPRKTSGLSTDTQYF.

The chain recombines TRBV14 with TRBJ2-4; 7 bases are a match to TRBD1. V shed 4 bases and J 7 bases; nucleotides not matched to a gene: 7. CDR3 length: 14 amino acids. CDR1 SGHDN and CDR2 FVKESK come from the germline V gene. The CDR3 protein is CASSLGGAGNIQYF. CDR3 nucleotide sequence: TGTGCCAGCAGCCTAGGGGGCGCGGGTAACATTCAGTACTTC.

This chain's CDR3 is CASSPGQTNYGYTF. DNA of the CDR3: TGTGCCAGCTCACCTGGGCAGACTAACTATGGCTACACCTTC. The gene calls are TRBV18 and TRBJ1-2; D not resolved. The CDR3 is made up of 14 amino acids. Germline V gene sequence: CDR1 KGHSH, CDR2 LQKENI. Trimming cost V 3 bases and J 0 bases, with 8 bases left between them.

The chain couples TRBV5-1 to TRBJ2-3, with 11 bases that match TRBD2. The CDR3 loop spans 16 amino acids. The V gene's germline CDR1 is SGHRS and CDR2 YFSETQ. The V and J ends lost 2 bases and 4 bases, in that order; junction bases with no gene match: 6. CDR3 protein: CASSFYLAGGSDTQYF. CDR3 DNA sequence: TGCGCCAGCAGCTTTTACCTAGCGGGGGGTTCAGATACGCAGTATTTT.

This clone was observed a single time. The V gene is TRBV27, the J gene TRBJ1-6, with D tentatively TRBD1 (5 bases). CDR3 length: 19 amino acids. V lost 6 bases to trimming and J lost 6 bases, with 27 bases between them. Germline V gives CDR1 MNHEY, CDR2 SMNVEV (reference sequence). CDR3 in DNA: TGTGCCAGCAGGGCTTTGAACCGAGTATCAGGGTTTATTAATTCACCCCTCCACTTT. It specifies CASRALNRVSGFINSPLHF.

The V gene is TRBV7-2, the J gene TRBJ2-1; 7 positions agree with TRBD1. The CDR3 totals 15 residues. CDR1 SGHTA and CDR2 FQGNSA come from the germline V gene. V was clipped by 3 bases and J by 0 bases; unmatched bases: 2. CDR3 DNA sequence: TGTGCCAGCAGCTTCGACAGGGCCTCCTACAATGAGCAGTTCTTC. Protein: CASSFDRASYNEQFF.

CDR3 region: CASSQDRDAGELFF. The CDR3 nucleotides read TGCGCCAGCAGCCAGGACAGGGACGCCGGGGAGCTGTTTTTT. The chain combines TRBV5-1 with TRBJ2-2; 8 positions agree with TRBD1. This CDR3 spans 14 amino acids. V lost 4 bases to trimming and J lost 6 bases; unmatched junction nucleotides: 5. Germline V gene lookup returns CDR1 SGHRS and CDR2 YFSETQ.

This CDR3 reads CASGLHNYEQYF. DNA of the CDR3: TGTGCTAGTGGTTTGCACAACTACGAGCAGTACTTC. V usage is TRBV12-5 and J usage is TRBJ2-7; no firm D call. Germline lookup yields CDR1 LGHNT and CDR2 FRNRAP. The CDR3 runs to 12 residues. V dropped 2 bases and J dropped 3 bases, with 5 bases sitting between them.

The chain has TRBV7-2 and TRBJ1-4; TRBD1 might be the D (5 bases). CDR1 and CDR2 (germline): SGHTA, FQGNSA. The CDR3 has 14 amino acids. V dropped 0 bases and J dropped 4 bases, with 6 bases sitting between them. CDR3 DNA sequence: TGTGCCAGCAGCTTAGCGGACAATAATGAAAAACTGTTTTTT. Amino acids: CASSLADNNEKLFF.

The V and J genes are TRBV5-6 and TRBJ2-5, with D possibly matching TRBD1 (7 bases). The CDR3 is made up of 15 amino acids. CDR1 is SGHDT, CDR2 YYEEEE, per germline. V shed 2 bases and J shed 3 bases, with 14 bases lying between them. CDR3 nucleotides: TGTGCCAGCAGCTTAGCAGGGGGAGGAGAAGAGACCCAGTACTTC. Amino acids: CASSLAGGGEETQYF.

The chain couples TRBV10-3 to TRBJ2-1; 8 bases align to TRBD1. With V trimmed by 6 bases and J by 6 bases, 16 bases remained unmatched. Germline CDR1 ENHRY, CDR2 SYGVKD. The CDR3 is 17 amino acids. The CDR3 DNA follows: TGTGCCATCAGAGATACTGTCGGACAGGGCTCATCCAATGAGCAGTTCTTC. Translating it yields CAIRDTVGQGSSNEQFF.

The genes are TRBV4-1 and TRBJ2-2, with D tentatively TRBD1 (6 bases). V dropped 2 bases and J dropped 4 bases, with 8 bases sitting between them. The CDR3 totals 14 residues. The germline V gene encodes CDR1 MGHRA and CDR2 YSYEKL. The CDR3 is CASSQPQGTGELFF. CDR3 sequence (DNA): TGCGCCAGCAGCCAACCACAGGGCACCGGGGAGCTGTTTTTT.

This chain joins TRBV6-4 and TRBJ1-2; weak D call: TRBD1 (6 bases). CDR1 MRHNA and CDR2 SNTAGT come from the germline V gene. V was cut by 4 bases and J by 5 bases, with 14 bases left in between. The CDR3 has 14 amino acids. CDR3 protein: CASSVEGDTYGYTF. The CDR3 bases are TGTGCCAGCAGTGTTGAGGGGGACACGTATGGCTACACCTTC.

The V gene is TRBV25-1, the J gene TRBJ2-7; TRBD1 is a possible D gene (6 bases). The CDR3 is 15 amino acids. Trimming took 6 bases from V and 1 from J, leaving 16 bases between them. Germline loops: CDR1 MGHDK, CDR2 SYGVNS. This chain's CDR3 is CASSGQSAISYEQYF. The CDR3 region has the DNA TGTGCCAGCAGCGGACAGTCGGCAATTTCCTACGAGCAGTACTTC.

The CDR3 protein is CASSLGTGATRSGNTIYF. The DNA of the CDR3 is TGCGCCAGCAGCTTGGGGACAGGGGCGACCCGCTCTGGAAACACCATATATTTT. The rearrangement joins TRBV5-1 to TRBJ1-3; 9 bases are a match to TRBD1. Trimming removed 0 bases from V and 0 bases from J; junction bases left unmatched: 7. In germline, CDR1 is SGHRS, CDR2 YFSETQ. The CDR3 loop spans 18 amino acids.